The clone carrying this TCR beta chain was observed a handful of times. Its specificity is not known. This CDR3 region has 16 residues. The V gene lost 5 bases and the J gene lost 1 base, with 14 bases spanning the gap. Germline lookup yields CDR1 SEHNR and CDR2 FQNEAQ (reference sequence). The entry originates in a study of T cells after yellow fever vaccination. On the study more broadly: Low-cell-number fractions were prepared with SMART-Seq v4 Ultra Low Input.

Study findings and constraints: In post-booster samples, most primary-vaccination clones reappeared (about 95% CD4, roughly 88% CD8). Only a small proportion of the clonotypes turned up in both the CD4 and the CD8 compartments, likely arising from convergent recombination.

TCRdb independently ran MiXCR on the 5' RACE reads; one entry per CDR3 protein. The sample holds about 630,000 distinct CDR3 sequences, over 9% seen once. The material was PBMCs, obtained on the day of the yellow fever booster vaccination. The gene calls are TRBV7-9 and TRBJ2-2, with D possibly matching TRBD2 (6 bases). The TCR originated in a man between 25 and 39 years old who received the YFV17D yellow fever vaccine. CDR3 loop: CASSALEGENTGELFF. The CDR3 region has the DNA TGTGCCAGCAGCGCGTTGGAGGGAGAGAACACCGGGGAGCTGTTTTTT.